Shown below are 13 T cell receptor beta chains from a single sample sequenced in a study of cytomegalovirus exposure and HLA in healthy donors (dated by TCRdb to 2016 to 2017). The protocol used for the library was the immunoSEQ multiplex PCR assay. A mixture of 60 forward primers for TCR Vbeta segments and 13 reverse primers for TCR Jbeta segments was used in the multiplex PCR. The source is immuneACCESS, and TCRdb retained only in-frame sequences with V and J called. Part of the clones is not carried over; for the studies checked, unresolved V genes explain less than half of this, and the remainder is unexplained. Across this sample there are 150,000 to 200,000 clones, with around 74% seen only once. 2.5% to 3.5% of the sample is taken by the ten largest. Source material: PBMCs. The receptors were gathered from a female donor in good health and CMV-seronegative.

V and J are TRBV6-6 and TRBJ2-2, with 9 bases fitting TRBD2. This CDR3 is 16 amino acids long. CDR1 and CDR2 (germline): MNHNY, SVGAGI (reference sequence). After removal of 2 bases from V and 5 bases from J, the junction contained 6 bases not matched to a gene. The CDR3 loop reads CASSYAGGRGTGELFF. The CDR3 DNA reads as TGTGCCAGCAGTTACGCGGGGGGGCGCGGTACCGGGGAGCTGTTTTTT.

The rearrangement links TRBV7-9 to TRBJ2-1, with 11 bases lining up with TRBD2. This CDR3 contains 15 residues. CDR1 and CDR2 from the germline V gene are SEHNR and FQNEAQ (reference sequence). V shed 6 bases and J 10 bases; nucleotides not matched to a gene: 11. CDR3 nucleotides: TGTGCCAGCAGTCTACTAGCGGGAGCTGGGGACGAGCAGTTCTTC. Amino acid sequence: CASSLLAGAGDEQFF.

With respect to this clone: Other DNA sequences of this sample code for an identical CDR3. The gene calls are TRBV6-1 and TRBJ1-6; 8 bases agree with TRBD1. The CDR3 is made up of 15 amino acids. Germline CDR1 and CDR2: MNHNS and SASEGT. V dropped 5 bases and J dropped 8; count of bases not matched to a gene: 8. CDR3 bases: TGTGCCAGCAGTCCCCCGGACAGGGTTTATTCACCCCTCCACTTT. It encodes CASSPPDRVYSPLHF.

The V and J genes are TRBV6-5 and TRBJ2-1; 10 bases fit TRBD2. The V and J ends lost 2 bases and 2 bases, in that order; junction bases with no gene match: 3. The CDR3 is made up of 16 amino acids. The germline V gene encodes CDR1 MNHEY and CDR2 SVGAGI. The CDR3 DNA is TGTGCCAGCAGTTACGCAAGCGGGGGGGCCTACAATGAGCAGTTCTTC. Translating it yields CASSYASGGAYNEQFF.

The rearrangement uses TRBV10-1 and TRBJ2-2, with 9 nucleotides matching TRBD1. J was trimmed by 6 bases and V by 5 bases; bases with no gene match: 7. The CDR3 contains 15 residues. Germline V gene data show CDR1 as WNHNN and CDR2 as SYGVQD (reference sequence). The CDR3 is CASSTPGQGSGELFF. CDR3 DNA: TGCGCCAGCAGTACCCCGGGACAGGGTTCCGGGGAGCTGTTTTTT.

This chain connects TRBV11-2 to TRBJ2-7, with 8 bases aligning to TRBD1. Germline values: CDR1 SGHAT, CDR2 FQNNGV. Germline trimming cut 4 bases from V and 0 bases from J; bases unmatched to any gene: 2. The CDR3 sequence is 14 residues long. The CDR3 nucleotides read TGTGCCAGCAGCTCCGACAGGGGCTCCTACGAGCAGTACTTC. This encodes CASSSDRGSYEQYF.

The chain couples TRBV6-5 to TRBJ1-1; D may be TRBD1 (6 bases). V lost 2 bases to trimming and J lost 6 bases, with 13 bases between them. This CDR3 comprises 14 residues. Germline V gene sequence: CDR1 MNHEY, CDR2 SVGAGI. CDR3 DNA sequence: TGTGCCAGCAGTTACAAGTGGGGGGGCCCTGAAGCTTTCTTT. As protein: CASSYKWGGPEAFF.

This chain joins TRBV30 and TRBJ1-5, with D perhaps matching TRBD1 (6 bases). Germline V gene data show CDR1 as GTSNPN and CDR2 as SVGIG (reference sequence). Deletions cut 2 bases from V and 3 bases from J, with 14 bases between. The CDR3 sequence is 15 residues long. The CDR3 here is CAWSPSDRSNQPQHF. CDR3 DNA sequence: TGTGCCTGGAGTCCCTCTGACAGGTCCAATCAGCCCCAGCATTTT.

The J gene is TRBJ1-2, the V gene TRBV4-1; tentative D call: TRBD1 (6 bases). Germline assignment: CDR1 MGHRA and CDR2 YSYEKL. This CDR3 has 16 amino acids. The germline V and J ends were trimmed by 0 bases and 5 bases, with 16 bases remaining between them. The CDR3 sequence: CASSQDLVGTPYGYTF. CDR3 bases: TGCGCCAGCAGCCAAGACCTGGTGGGGACACCTTATGGCTACACCTTC.

The chain joins TRBV7-2 to TRBJ1-1; D gene ambiguous. From germline, CDR1 is SGHTA and CDR2 FQGNSA. The CDR3 runs to 14 residues. V was pared by 5 bases and J by 3 bases, with 13 bases between. The CDR3 loop is CASSRLLIDTEAFF. The CDR3, as DNA: TGTGCCAGCAGCCGTTTACTGATTGACACTGAAGCTTTCTTT.

The genes are TRBV6-5 and TRBJ2-3; the match to TRBD2 covers 8 bases. V lost 2 bases, J lost 2 bases, and 6 bases stayed unmatched. Germline V gene lookup returns CDR1 MNHEY and CDR2 SVGAGI. There are 16 residues in the CDR3. The DNA for the CDR3 is TGTGCCAGCAGTTACGGTACTAGCGGCTTCACAGATACGCAGTATTTT. It codes for CASSYGTSGFTDTQYF.

The chain is built from TRBV27 and TRBJ2-7, with D tentatively TRBD2 (5 bases). Trimming left V 5 bases short and J 4 bases short, with 9 bases between. Germline lookup yields CDR1 MNHEY and CDR2 SMNVEV (reference sequence). The CDR3 is 12 residues long. CDR3: CASSIGGYEQYF. The CDR3 bases are TGTGCCAGCAGTATCGGCGGGTACGAGCAGTACTTC.

The chain uses TRBV28 and TRBJ1-2, with D maybe TRBD1 (6 bases). This CDR3 contains 14 residues. CDR1 is MDHEN and CDR2 is SYDVKM in the germline V gene. V lost 1 base and J lost 4, with 10 bases in between. The CDR3 loop reads CASSLSGVSYGYTF. CDR3 DNA: TGTGCCAGCAGTTTATCAGGGGTCAGCTATGGCTACACCTTC.